This T cell receptor beta chain was obtained from a study of blood T cell repertoires in COVID-19. On the study more broadly: Researchers got acute and convalescent COVID-19 samples from the United States, Italy and Spain.

Authors' methods: Scientists estimated how many nucleated cells there were by amplifying reference gene primers. Measured with immunoSEQ multiplex PCR; TCRdb has only the in-frame clones, and not every one. V and J calls and clone size are copied from that table; D and trimming were computed from the DNA. The table lists 50,000 to 75,000 clones, more than 75% of them singletons, with 12% to 15% in the top ten. Germline trimming cut 1 base from V and 4 bases from J; bases unmatched to any gene: 8. The length of the CDR3 is 16 residues. Looked up from germline, CDR1 is MGHRA and CDR2 is YSYEKL. This clone showed up just once.

The clonotype was recovered from a man aged 55-75 years with COVID-19, enrolled during active disease. This rearrangement joins TRBV4-1 to TRBJ2-3; the match to TRBD2 covers 7 bases. Input material: peripheral blood. This CDR3 is CASSQGSRLAADTQYF. The CDR3 nucleotides read TGCGCCAGCAGCCAAGGATCGAGACTAGCAGCAGATACGCAGTATTTT.